The 21 T cell receptor beta chains listed next were all sequenced from one sample in a study of cytomegalovirus exposure and HLA in healthy donors (dated by TCRdb to 2016 to 2017). The receptor library was made with the immunoSEQ multiplex PCR assay. The multiplex PCR relied on a mix of 60 forward primers for TCR Vbeta segments and 13 reverse primers for TCR Jbeta segments. TCRdb provides this immuneACCESS table in a form limited to in-frame rearrangements. Some clones are lacking; in checked studies, under half of them reflect an unresolved V gene, and why the rest are absent is not known. This sample has about 170,000 clones in its table, and approximately 79% of those were observed once. The ten biggest clones cover about 2.5% of the sample. Sequenced input: PBMCs. The receptors were gathered from a male donor in good health and CMV-seronegative.

The chain recombines TRBV18 with TRBJ2-7; 13 nucleotides agree with TRBD2. V lost 6 bases to trimming and J lost 5 bases; unmatched junction nucleotides: 7. This CDR3 is built from 15 residues. The V gene's germline CDR1 is KGHSH and CDR2 LQKENI. CDR3 coding DNA: TGTGCCAGCTCTCGAATGACTAGCGGGGGGCACGAGCAGTACTTC. This gives the protein CASSRMTSGGHEQYF.

This clone was seen only once. The chain carries TRBV18 and TRBJ2-1; TRBD2 is a possible D gene (5 bases). The CDR3 has 16 residues. Germline loops: CDR1 KGHSH, CDR2 LQKENI. Trimming removed 6 bases at V and 0 bases at J, with 15 bases between. The CDR3 loop reads CASSAREQNSYNEQFF. CDR3 nucleotides: TGTGCCAGCTCTGCACGGGAACAGAACTCCTACAATGAGCAGTTCTTC.

A single count supports this clone. The gene calls are TRBV7-6 and TRBJ1-3, with TRBD1 as a possible D gene (5 bases). The CDR3 runs to 15 residues. The germline CDR1 and CDR2 sequences are SGHVS and FNYEAQ. The V and J ends lost 1 base and 7 bases respectively, with 14 bases between them. Here the CDR3 DNA reads TGTGCCAGCAGCTTAGTCGGCGGGACCGGGAACACCATATATTTT. It translates to CASSLVGGTGNTIYF.

This clone came up a few times. This chain uses TRBV15 with TRBJ1-5, with D hard to call. Germline V gene data show CDR1 as LNHNV and CDR2 as YYDKDF (reference sequence). V was clipped by 7 bases and J by 4 bases, with 11 bases between them. The CDR3 loop spans 13 amino acids. The CDR3 loop is CATTPGANQPQHF. The CDR3 coding sequence is TGTGCCACCACCCCGGGAGCTAATCAGCCCCAGCATTTT. Full variable domain (remainder filled in from reference TRBV15 and TRBJ1-5): DAMVIQNPRYQVTQFGKPVTLSCSQTLNHNVMYWYQQKSSQAPKLLFHYYDKDFNNEADTPDNFQSRRPNTSFCFLDIRSPGLGDTAMYLCATTPGANQPQHFGDGTRLSIL.

This chain joins TRBV2 and TRBJ2-6; 8 nucleotides line up with TRBD1. This CDR3 has 20 residues. The germline V gene has CDR1 SNHLY and CDR2 FYNNEI. The J segment lost 0 bases and the V segment lost 2 bases, leaving 12 bases of the junction unmatched. The CDR3 DNA sequence: TGTGCCAGCAGTGAAAGTTTTCCGGGACAGGTTCTCTCTGGGGCCAACGTCCTGACTTTC. It translates to CASSESFPGQVLSGANVLTF. The entire variable domain, with the rest obtained from reference TRBV2 and TRBJ2-6, is as follows: EPEVTQTPSHQVTQMGQEVILRCVPISNHLYFYWYRQILGQKVEFLVSFYNNEISEKSEIFDDQFSVERPDGSNFTLKIRSTKLEDSAMYFCASSESFPGQVLSGANVLTFGAGSRLTVL.

This clone was detected a few times. This rearrangement joins TRBV11-2 to TRBJ2-7; tentatively, D is TRBD2 (5 bases). CDR1 and CDR2 (germline): SGHAT, FQNNGV. V shed 5 bases and J shed 0 bases, with 14 bases lying between them. This CDR3 has 15 amino acids. In DNA form, the CDR3 reads TGTGCCAGCAGCCTAGGACTCCCTGCCTCCTACGAGCAGTACTTC. It specifies CASSLGLPASYEQYF. The variable domain in full, with the rest retrieved from reference TRBV11-2 and TRBJ2-7, is EAGVAQSPRYKIIEKRQSVAFWCNPISGHATLYWYQQILGQGPKLLIQFQNNGVVDDSQLPKDRFSAERLKGVDSTLKIQPAKLEDSAVYLCASSLGLPASYEQYFGPGTRLTVT.

The rearrangement links TRBV29-1 to TRBJ2-7; 9 nucleotides match TRBD1. The CDR3 sequence is 14 residues long. Germline CDR1 and CDR2: SQVTM and ANQGSEA. V shed 4 bases, J shed 0 bases, and the junction held 4 bases outside the gene matches. CDR3 sequence reads: CSVAGTGNSYEQYF. As DNA, the CDR3 is TGCAGCGTTGCAGGGACAGGGAACTCCTACGAGCAGTACTTC.

The chain is built from TRBV4-1 and TRBJ2-5; 9 bases align to TRBD1. The CDR3 sequence is 18 residues long. The V and J ends lost 1 base and 2 bases, in that order; junction bases with no gene match: 11. The germline V gene has CDR1 MGHRA and CDR2 YSYEKL. CDR3 in DNA: TGCGCCAGCAGCCAAGGGAGGGCCGGACAGGGGACACAAGAGACCCAGTACTTC. Residues: CASSQGRAGQGTQETQYF.

The chain employs TRBV5-1 and TRBJ1-5; weak D call: TRBD1 (6 bases). V was clipped by 0 bases and J by 10 bases, with 11 bases between them. This CDR3 has 13 amino acids. Looked up from germline, CDR1 is SGHRS and CDR2 is YFSETQ. The CDR3: CASSLVSGDPQHF. CDR3 DNA sequence: TGCGCCAGCAGCTTGGTATCAGGGGATCCCCAGCATTTT.

The chain links TRBV2 to TRBJ1-1; 8 nucleotides line up with TRBD1. This CDR3 region has 13 residues. CDR1 is SNHLY, CDR2 FYNNEI, per germline. Trimming removed 8 bases from V and 3 bases from J; junction bases left unmatched: 5. CDR3 in DNA: TGTGCCAGCGGGGGACAGGTAGACACTGAAGCTTTCTTT. This translates into CASGGQVDTEAFF.

The CDR3 region has the DNA TGCGCCAGCAGCGGTCTTACAGGGAGGAACACCGGGGAGCTGTTTTTT. This sequence encodes CASSGLTGRNTGELFF. This chain links TRBV5-1 with TRBJ2-2; D is perhaps TRBD1 (6 bases). This CDR3 contains 16 residues. The V end lost 4 bases, the J end lost 1 base, and 14 bases lay between the germline ends. Germline V CDR1 and CDR2: SGHRS, YFSETQ.

For the CDR3, the DNA is TGTGCCACCGTTCAGGGCTACACTGAAGCTTTCTTT. It yields the protein CATVQGYTEAFF. The V call is TRBV6-6, the J call TRBJ1-1; weak D call: TRBD1 (5 bases). V gave up 10 bases and J gave up 3 bases, with 12 bases separating them. CDR1 is MNHNY and CDR2 is SVGAGI in the germline V gene (reference sequence). This CDR3 contains 12 residues.

This chain links TRBV10-3 with TRBJ1-6; 8 positions match TRBD1. This CDR3 contains 14 residues. Unmatched junction bases numbered 1, after V lost 0 bases and J lost 9 bases. Per germline, CDR1 ENHRY and CDR2 SYGVKD. The CDR3 reads CAISESTGVSPLHF. DNA of the CDR3: TGTGCCATCAGTGAGTCGACAGGGGTTTCACCCCTCCACTTT.

The genes are TRBV5-5 and TRBJ1-1; D is perhaps TRBD1 (5 bases). The V and J ends lost 1 base and 1 base respectively, with 8 bases between them. CDR1 and CDR2 (germline): SGHKS, YYEKEE (reference sequence). The CDR3 runs to 14 residues. The CDR3 nucleotides are TGTGCCAGCAGCTTGCAGGGAAGGAACACTGAAGCTTTCTTT. This codes for CASSLQGRNTEAFF.

V usage is TRBV10-3 and J usage is TRBJ2-7; D might be TRBD1 (7 bases). The V end lost 2 bases, the J end lost 4 bases, and 12 bases lay between the germline ends. Germline V CDR1 and CDR2: ENHRY, SYGVKD. This CDR3 spans 14 amino acids. CDR3 region: CAISEGGGGYEQYF. The CDR3 DNA reads TGTGCCATCAGTGAGGGAGGGGGCGGATACGAGCAGTACTTC.

The rearrangement joins TRBV19 to TRBJ2-1; TRBD2 aligns across 12 bases. CDR3 length equals 16 residues. V trimming: 1 base; J trimming: 8 bases; junction bases outside the gene matches: 6. CDR1 is LNHDA, CDR2 SQIVND, per germline (reference sequence). CDR3 DNA: TGTGCCAGTAGTATAGTTCCGACTAGCGGGGGCGATGAGCAGTTCTTC. As protein: CASSIVPTSGGDEQFF. The full variable domain, its missing parts supplied by reference TRBV19 and TRBJ2-1, is DGGITQSPKYLFRKEGQNVTLSCEQNLNHDAMYWYRQDPGQGLRLIYYSQIVNDFQKGDIAEGYSVSREKKESFPLTVTSAQKNPTAFYLCASSIVPTSGGDEQFFGPGTRLTVL.

This sequence joins TRBV6-5 and TRBJ1-6; TRBD1 agrees at 8 bases. This CDR3 contains 15 residues. The V gene's germline CDR1 is MNHEY and CDR2 SVGAGI. V lost 4 bases, J lost 7 bases, and 6 bases stayed unmatched. The CDR3 loop reads CASSLGDRRNSPLHF. In DNA form, the CDR3 reads TGTGCCAGCAGTTTGGGGGACAGGAGGAATTCACCCCTCCACTTT.

This clone has just one count. The rearrangement links TRBV11-2 to TRBJ2-5; D perhaps matches TRBD1 (5 bases). The J call could be wrong; TRBJ2-7 is a better fit for the DNA end. Germline loops: CDR1 SGHAT, CDR2 FQNNGV. The CDR3 spans 14 residues. For the CDR3, the DNA is TGTGCCAGCAGGGGGCTGTTTAGCCGGTACGAGCAGTACTTC. Translated, it gives CASRGLFSRYEQYF.

This sequence joins TRBV6-6 and TRBJ1-6, with D possibly being TRBD1 (6 bases). V was trimmed by 5 bases and J by 8 bases, leaving 13 bases between them. The CDR3 has 14 amino acids. Looked up from germline, CDR1 is MNHNY and CDR2 is SVGAGI (reference sequence). The CDR3 region is CASSSRGSHSPLHF. The CDR3 DNA is TGTGCCAGCAGTAGCAGGGGTTCTCATTCACCCCTCCACTTT.

This chain uses TRBV5-5 with TRBJ2-3; 7 bases are shared with TRBD2. Germline lookup yields CDR1 SGHKS and CDR2 YYEKEE (reference sequence). This CDR3 spans 16 amino acids. The ends lost 1 base at V and 2 bases at J; junction bases unmatched: 7. CDR3 sequence (DNA): TGTGCCAGCAGCTTGCGAGCGGGGTCTTACACAGATACGCAGTATTTT. Amino acids: CASSLRAGSYTDTQYF.

The chain is built from TRBV5-1 and TRBJ2-1, with TRBD1 identical over 8 bases. J gave up 15 bases and V 4 bases, and 12 bases lay outside the gene matches. CDR1 is SGHRS, CDR2 YFSETQ, per germline. The CDR3 has 13 residues. The CDR3 nucleotides read TGCGCCAGCAGCACGACAGGGGACGCTGGAAGGTTCTTC. This sequence encodes CASSTTGDAGRFF.